The 7 T cell receptor beta chains below come from one sample, sequenced in a study of blood T cell dynamics during melanoma immunotherapy. Time point in this sample: pre-treatment baseline. TCRdb's table, derived via immunoSEQ multiplex PCR, lists solely in-frame clones and lacks some. The data contain 5,500 to 6,500 clones, about 90% of them singletons. The source material was blood, sampled from a patient treated with checkpoint blockade. These receptor sequences come from a human donor with melanoma.

This chain uses TRBV7-9 with TRBJ2-3, with D perhaps TRBD2 (6 bases). Trimming took 5 bases from V and 6 from J, leaving 12 bases between them. CDR3 size: 13 residues. Germline loops: CDR1 SEHNR, CDR2 FQNEAQ (reference sequence). CDR3 nucleotide sequence: TGTGCCAGCAGCCCGTGGGAGGCCGATACGCAGTATTTT. This translates into CASSPWEADTQYF.

The chain couples TRBV9 to TRBJ2-1; D is possibly TRBD2 (6 bases). The CDR3 runs 13 residues. Germline V gives CDR1 SGDLS, CDR2 YYNGEE. V shed 3 bases and J shed 9 bases, with 13 bases lying between them. CDR3 nucleotides: TGTGCCAGCAGCGCCCGGGAGACCGGTGAGCAGTTCTTC. The encoded protein is CASSARETGEQFF.

This chain joins TRBV2 and TRBJ1-5, with TRBD1 matching 7 bases. In germline, CDR1 is SNHLY, CDR2 FYNNEI. The CDR3 contains 15 residues. After removal of 8 bases from V and 4 bases from J, the junction contained 11 bases not matched to a gene. Here the CDR3 reads CASATLSQGNQPQHF. The CDR3 region has the DNA TGTGCCAGCGCAACACTGTCACAGGGGAATCAGCCCCAGCATTTT.

The CDR3 loop is CASSLSPYYEQYF. CDR3 nucleotide sequence: TGTGCCAGCAGTCTGAGCCCATACTACGAGCAGTACTTC. This chain links TRBV6-6 with TRBJ2-7; D is uncertain. The ends were cut back, 5 bases at V and 3 bases at J, with 11 bases in the middle. Per the germline V gene, CDR1 is MNHNY and CDR2 is SVGAGI (reference sequence). The CDR3 totals 13 residues.

The chain employs TRBV28 and TRBJ2-3; a possible D gene is TRBD2 (5 bases). There are 14 residues in the CDR3. V lost 3 bases and J 3 bases, leaving 10 bases between the germline ends. Germline CDR1 and CDR2: MDHEN and SYDVKM. The CDR3: CASSLGVWTDTQYF. The CDR3 bases are TGTGCCAGCAGTTTGGGAGTTTGGACAGATACGCAGTATTTT.

The chain links TRBV5-4 to TRBJ2-7; D perhaps matches TRBD2 (6 bases). This CDR3 spans 15 amino acids. Trimming shortened V by 7 bases and J by 6 bases, and 23 bases separated the two germline ends. Germline V gene data show CDR1 as SGHNT and CDR2 as YYREEE (reference sequence). The CDR3 is CASGWRGVAPTEQYF. The CDR3, as DNA: TGTGCCAGCGGTTGGAGGGGCGTTGCTCCAACCGAGCAGTACTTC.

The rearrangement links TRBV5-6 to TRBJ1-1; 7 nucleotides match TRBD1. Trimming cost V 4 bases and J 1 base; bases outside gene matches: 4. This CDR3 has 14 residues. Germline V gives CDR1 SGHDT, CDR2 YYEEEE. The CDR3 loop is CASSEGQRNTEAFF. CDR3 nucleotides: TGTGCCAGCAGCGAGGGACAGAGGAACACTGAAGCTTTCTTT.